This record looks at one T cell receptor beta chain sequence and its context. Antigen specificity is unknown. The data originate from a study of cytomegalovirus exposure and HLA in healthy donors. Findings and caveats of the study: Researchers had no immune exposure information except CMV serostatus available. Most TCR beta V segments were productive about 90% or about 30% of the time in an earlier analysis. TCR beta chains numbering more than 150 were designated cytomegalovirus-associated.

The PCR contained 60 Vbeta and 13 Jbeta primers. Data came from immunoSEQ multiplex PCR; TCRdb stores just in-frame clones and leaves some out. The sample carries under 200,000 clones, approximately 88% recorded once. Per the germline V gene, CDR1 is SGHTA and CDR2 is FQGNSA. The CDR3 runs to 11 residues. V was cut by 5 bases and J by 3 bases, with 5 bases left in between. The sequencing sample was made of PBMCs. The sequence was collected from a man aged 30 to 39 in good health and CMV-seronegative. The chain joins TRBV7-2 to TRBJ2-7; D ambiguous. In DNA, the CDR3 is TGTGCCAGCAGCAGCCTCTACGAGCAGTACTTC. Residues: CASSSLYEQYF.